This T cell receptor (beta chain) came from a study of cytomegalovirus exposure and HLA in healthy donors. Looking at the study overall: From donors who were HLA-typed, an early data release held around 85 million unique TCRs. Study-wide results and caveats: Most TCR sequences proved rare, with some public TCRs found in many donors. A few CMV-associated chains were confirmed in vitro to be specific for CMV antigens. A further, later analysis showed that HLA-associated TCR beta chains (compared with equally common others) were more clonally expanded.

Primers: 60 Vbeta forward and 13 Jbeta reverse. Sequenced by immunoSEQ multiplex PCR; TCRdb stores in-frame clones only, minus some. Of fewer than 200,000 clones listed, roughly 85% are singletons. Germline lookup yields CDR1 LGHNA and CDR2 YSLEER. The V end was cut by 7 bases, the J end by 3 bases, with 22 bases between. The CDR3 contains 16 residues. With regard to this clone: The antigen remains undetermined.

The receptor was isolated from a male donor in good health and CMV-seronegative. The sequenced sample consisted of PBMCs. The chain recombines TRBV4-3 with TRBJ2-7; tentatively, D is TRBD1 (7 bases). The CDR3, as DNA: TGCGCCAGCACCCCGGACGCGGGGACAGCCATCTACGAGCAGTACTTC. Its protein is CASTPDAGTAIYEQYF.